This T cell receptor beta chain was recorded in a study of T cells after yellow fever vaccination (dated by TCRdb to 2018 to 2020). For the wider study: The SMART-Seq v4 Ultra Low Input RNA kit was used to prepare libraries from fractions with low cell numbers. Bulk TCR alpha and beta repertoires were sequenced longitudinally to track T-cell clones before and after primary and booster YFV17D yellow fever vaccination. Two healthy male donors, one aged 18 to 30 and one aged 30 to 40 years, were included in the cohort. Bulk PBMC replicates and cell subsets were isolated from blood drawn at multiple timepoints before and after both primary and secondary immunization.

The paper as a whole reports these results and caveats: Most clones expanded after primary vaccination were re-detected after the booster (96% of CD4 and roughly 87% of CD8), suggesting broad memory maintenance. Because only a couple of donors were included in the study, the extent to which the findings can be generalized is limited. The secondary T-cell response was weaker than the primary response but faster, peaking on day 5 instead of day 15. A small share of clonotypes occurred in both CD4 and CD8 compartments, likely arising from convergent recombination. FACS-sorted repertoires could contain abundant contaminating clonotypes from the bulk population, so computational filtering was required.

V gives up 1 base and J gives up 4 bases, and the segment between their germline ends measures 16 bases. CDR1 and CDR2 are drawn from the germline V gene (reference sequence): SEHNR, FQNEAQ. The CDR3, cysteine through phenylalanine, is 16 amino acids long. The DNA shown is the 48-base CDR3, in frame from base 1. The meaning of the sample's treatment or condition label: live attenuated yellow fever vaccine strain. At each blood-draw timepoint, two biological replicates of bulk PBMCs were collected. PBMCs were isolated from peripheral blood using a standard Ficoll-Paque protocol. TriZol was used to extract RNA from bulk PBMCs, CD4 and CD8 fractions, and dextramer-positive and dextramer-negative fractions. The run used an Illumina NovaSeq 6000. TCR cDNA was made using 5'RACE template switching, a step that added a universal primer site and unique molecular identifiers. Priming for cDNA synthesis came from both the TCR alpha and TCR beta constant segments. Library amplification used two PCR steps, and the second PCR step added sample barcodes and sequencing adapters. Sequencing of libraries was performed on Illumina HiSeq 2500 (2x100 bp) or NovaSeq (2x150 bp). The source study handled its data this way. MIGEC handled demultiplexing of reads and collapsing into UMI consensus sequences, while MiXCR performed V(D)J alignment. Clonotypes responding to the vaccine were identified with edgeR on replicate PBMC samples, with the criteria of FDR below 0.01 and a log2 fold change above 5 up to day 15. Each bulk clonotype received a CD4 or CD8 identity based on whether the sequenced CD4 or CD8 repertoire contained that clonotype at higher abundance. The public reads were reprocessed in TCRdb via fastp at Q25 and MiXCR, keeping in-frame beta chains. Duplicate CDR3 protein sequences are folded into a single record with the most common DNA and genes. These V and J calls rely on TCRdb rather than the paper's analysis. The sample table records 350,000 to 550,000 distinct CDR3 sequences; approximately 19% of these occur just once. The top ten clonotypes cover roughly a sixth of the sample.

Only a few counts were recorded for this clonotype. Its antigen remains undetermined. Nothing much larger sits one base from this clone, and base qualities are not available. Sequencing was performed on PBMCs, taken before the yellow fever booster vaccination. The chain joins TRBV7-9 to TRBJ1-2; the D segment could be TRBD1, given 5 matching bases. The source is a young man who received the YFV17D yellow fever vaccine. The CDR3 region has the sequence CASSLVGAITSYGYTF. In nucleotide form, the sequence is TGTGCCAGCAGCTTAGTCGGGGCGATTACTTCCTATGGCTACACCTTC.